This entry lists 3 T cell receptor beta chains sequenced from one sample in a study of post-analysis software for immune sequencing data (dated by TCRdb to 2014 to 2015). Here is what the overall study found, with its caveats: Significantly higher frequencies in patients than in controls were found for roughly 5 TRBV segments, including TRBV5-6, TRBV5-1 and TRBV20-1.

No antigen has been identified for these receptors. The library was built by means of PCR. The listed sequencing device is Illumina HiSeq 2500. To reduce PCR and sequencing biases, unique molecular identifiers were built into the TCR beta cDNA libraries. TCRdb passed the public sequencing reads through fastp at Q25 and MiXCR, retaining productive beta sequences. Merged by CDR3 protein, the rows form single entries marked with the most common genes and DNA. The sample table records more than 450,000 distinct CDR3 sequences; around 44% of these occur just once. The ten largest clones represent more than 1.5% of the sample. The sequenced material came from blood. These receptors were taken from a girl under 18 with multiple sclerosis.

The CDR3 coding sequence is TGCGCCAGCCGAGAATCGACAGGGAGGAACACTGAAGCTTTCTTT. Translated: CASRESTGRNTEAFF. The gene calls are TRBV5-1 and TRBJ1-1; 7 nucleotides align to TRBD1. The CDR3 is 15 amino acids. Unmatched junction bases numbered 10, after V lost 7 bases and J lost 1 base. CDR1 and CDR2 from the germline V gene are SGHRS and YFSETQ.

This chain links TRBV5-6 with TRBJ2-7, with no clear D. Germline V gene data show CDR1 as SGHDT and CDR2 as YYEEEE. The CDR3 length is 14 residues. V gave up 1 base and J gave up 5 bases, with 13 bases separating them. CDR3 DNA sequence: TGTGCCAGCAGCTTGATTTGGCAGCCCAACGAGCAGTACTTC. Its translation is CASSLIWQPNEQYF.

V and J are TRBV7-9 and TRBJ2-1; unclear D gene. The V end lost 0 bases, the J end lost 7 bases, and 16 bases lay between the germline ends. CDR3 size: 16 residues. Germline values: CDR1 SEHNR, CDR2 FQNEAQ (reference sequence). The CDR3 sequence: CASSLARSLLDNEQFF. In nucleotides, the CDR3 is TGTGCCAGCAGCTTAGCCCGTAGCCTCTTAGATAATGAGCAGTTCTTC.